This T cell receptor (beta chain) was identified during a study of cytomegalovirus exposure and HLA in healthy donors. Primers included in the PCR were 60 Vbeta and 13 Jbeta primers. Repertoires were generated with immunoSEQ multiplex PCR, while TCRdb's copy carries only in-frame clones and drops some. Of 73,000 or so clones in the sample, over 75% were seen once. The CDR3 length is 14 residues. V lost 3 bases, J lost 3 bases, and 11 bases lay in between. Germline CDR1 and CDR2: KGHSH and LQKENI. Sequenced input: PBMCs. The chain uses TRBV18 and TRBJ1-1; possibly TRBD1 for D (5 bases). The TCR was taken from a human donor in good health. CDR3 residues: CASSPRTGDTEAFF. The DNA for the CDR3 is TGTGCCAGCTCACCGCGAACGGGGGACACTGAAGCTTTCTTT.